These 22 T cell receptor beta chains were all obtained from the same sample, sequenced in a study of T cell repertoires in cytomegalovirus infection. For these receptors, no antigen is known. One entry per CDR3 protein, called by TCRdb with MiXCR from the reads. The sample shows 100,000 to 150,000 distinct CDR3 sequences, around 32% of them seen only once. This specimen consisted of CD8+ T cells from cultured PBMCs, obtained from culture after CMV antigen stimulation. These receptors all come from a human donor in good health (CMV status not recorded). Some clones in this sample may be carry-over from other donors' samples.

The genes are TRBV14 and TRBJ2-7; 9 positions match TRBD1. Losses at the gene ends were 2 bases for V and 4 bases for J; bases not matched to a gene: 12. The CDR3 length is 17 residues. Looked up from germline, CDR1 is SGHDN and CDR2 is FVKESK. CDR3 loop: CASSQRRTGGSGYEQYF. CDR3 nucleotides: TGTGCCAGCAGCCAAAGAAGAACAGGGGGCTCGGGGTACGAGCAGTACTTC. Supplemented by reference TRBV14 and TRBJ2-7, the full variable domain reads EAGVTQFPSHSVIEKGQTVTLRCDPISGHDNLYWYRRVMGKEIKFLLHFVKESKQDESGMPNNRFLAERTGGTYSTLKVQPAELEDSGVYFCASSQRRTGGSGYEQYFGPGTRLTVT.

This clonotype turned up a few times. The rearrangement links TRBV7-2 to TRBJ2-2; D is perhaps TRBD1 (6 bases). The CDR3 has 16 amino acids. CDR1 is SGHTA and CDR2 is FQGNSA in the germline V gene. Trimming pared 5 bases from V and 5 bases from J, leaving 18 bases between. The CDR3 sequence is CASSPVQGFETGELFF. The CDR3, as DNA: TGTGCCAGCAGCCCAGTACAGGGTTTCGAGACCGGGGAGCTGTTTTTT.

This clonotype was counted a single time. The V and J genes are TRBV6-5 and TRBJ2-2; D not resolved. Germline CDR1 is MNHEY and CDR2 is SVGAGI. Trimming took 0 bases from V and 3 from J, leaving 11 bases between them. CDR3 length equals 16 residues. CDR3 sequence (DNA): TGTGCCAGCAGTTACTCGACGGACGGATACACCGGGGAGCTGTTTTTT. Translated: CASSYSTDGYTGELFF.

J is TRBJ2-7 and V is TRBV6-1, with 7 bases fitting TRBD1. The CDR3 spans 15 residues. Germline V gives CDR1 MNHNS, CDR2 SASEGT. V was clipped by 2 bases and J by 5 bases; unmatched bases: 9. CDR3 region: CASSESPGGFNEQYF. CDR3 DNA: TGTGCCAGCAGTGAATCCCCAGGGGGTTTCAACGAGCAGTACTTC.

V usage is TRBV4-1 and J usage is TRBJ2-7; no clear D gene. Germline CDR1 reads MGHRA; CDR2 reads YSYEKL. The V end was cut by 0 bases, the J end by 6 bases, with 9 bases between. The CDR3 is 13 residues long. The CDR3: CASSQDSLREQYF. The CDR3 nucleotides read TGCGCCAGCAGCCAAGACTCTCTGCGCGAGCAGTACTTC.

This clonotype has more than one count but fewer than ten. CDR3 sequence (DNA): TGTGCCAGTAGTTCTAGCGGGGGGGCAGTCGGCACAGATACGCAGTATTTT. As protein: CASSSSGGAVGTDTQYF. The chain recombines TRBV19 with TRBJ2-3; 12 bases align to TRBD2. The J segment lost 1 base and the V segment lost 5 bases, leaving 7 bases of the junction unmatched. The CDR3 has 17 residues. Looked up from germline, CDR1 is LNHDA and CDR2 is SQIVND (reference sequence).

This clonotype was observed at least ten times. In nucleotides, the CDR3 is TGTGCCAGTAGTATTACCCCTCAGGGGCCTGAAGCTTTCTTT. Protein product: CASSITPQGPEAFF. The chain is built from TRBV19 and TRBJ1-1; the D gene is possibly TRBD1 (6 bases). With 3 bases removed from V and 6 bases from J, the gap between germline ends came to 14 bases. In germline, CDR1 is LNHDA, CDR2 SQIVND (reference sequence). The CDR3 has 14 residues.

The CDR3 region is CAIRTRDSGYNEQFF. In DNA form, the CDR3 reads TGTGCCATCAGAACCCGGGACAGTGGGTACAATGAGCAGTTCTTC. This rearrangement joins TRBV10-3 to TRBJ2-1, with TRBD1 identical over 7 bases. The CDR3 extends over 15 amino acids. Trimming cost V 6 bases and J 4 bases; bases outside gene matches: 9. Germline V lookup: CDR1 ENHRY, CDR2 SYGVKD.

This clonotype was recorded a few times. The rearrangement joins TRBV6-1 to TRBJ2-1; D ambiguous. Germline V lookup: CDR1 MNHNS, CDR2 SASEGT. V was trimmed by 1 base and J by 3 bases, leaving 10 bases between them. CDR3 size: 15 residues. As DNA, the CDR3 is TGTGCCAGCAGTGAAGGGACGTCCGTCTACAATGAGCAGTTCTTC. Encoded protein: CASSEGTSVYNEQFF.

This clonotype occurred many times. The J gene is TRBJ2-7, the V gene TRBV28, with D perhaps matching TRBD1 (5 bases). The germline CDR1 and CDR2 sequences are MDHEN and SYDVKM. CDR3 length equals 13 residues. The V and J ends lost 3 bases and 6 bases respectively, with 12 bases between them. CDR3 residues: CASSFPDSGEQYF. DNA for the CDR3: TGTGCCAGCAGTTTCCCCGACAGTGGCGAGCAGTACTTC.

This clonotype occurred many times. This chain joins TRBV7-2 and TRBJ1-4; TRBD1 aligns across 7 bases. The V gene end was trimmed by 5 bases and the J gene end by 1 base; junction bases not matched to a gene: 7. The germline gives CDR1 SGHTA, CDR2 FQGNSA. The CDR3 runs to 16 residues. CDR3 region: CASSINRGGTNEKLFF. CDR3 nucleotide sequence: TGTGCCAGCAGCATCAACAGGGGCGGAACTAATGAAAAACTGTTTTTT. The full variable domain, in which reference TRBV7-2 and TRBJ1-4 provide the parts outside the CDR3, is GAGVSQSPSNKVTEKGKDVELRCDPISGHTALYWYRQSLGQGLEFLIYFQGNSAPDKSGLPSDRFSAERTGGSVSTLTIQRTQQEDSAVYLCASSINRGGTNEKLFFGSGTQLSVL.

CDR3 amino acids: CASSEVVNTGELFF. CDR3 DNA: TGTGCCAGTTCCGAGGTAGTGAACACCGGGGAGCTGTTTTTT. The chain links TRBV3-1 to TRBJ2-2; D is unclear. The germline gives CDR1 LGHDT, CDR2 YNNKEL (reference sequence). This CDR3 region has 14 residues. Trimming stripped 9 bases from V and 1 base from J, with 12 bases between.

The chain uses TRBV5-8 and TRBJ2-3; no clear D gene. Germline V gene lookup returns CDR1 SGHTS and CDR2 YDEGEE. This CDR3 is 15 amino acids long. V was clipped by 0 bases and J by 0 bases, with 8 bases between them. The CDR3 DNA reads TGTGCCAGCAGCTTGGTGGGCAGAAGCACAGATACGCAGTATTTT. Its protein product is CASSLVGRSTDTQYF.

This clonotype has at least ten counts. The V and J genes are TRBV6-2 or TRBV6-3 and TRBJ2-4; 8 positions match TRBD1. V was pared by 7 bases and J by 6 bases, with 14 bases of the junction left unmatched. CDR3 size: 16 residues. The germline gives CDR1 MNHEY, CDR2 SVGEGT. The CDR3 bases are TGTGCCAGCACCTTACTGGGACCCGACAGGGGAAACATTCAGTACTTC. It codes for CASTLLGPDRGNIQYF.

The chain joins TRBV4-1 to TRBJ2-1, with D possibly being TRBD2 (6 bases). This CDR3 region has 16 residues. Trimming removed 0 bases from V and 7 bases from J, with 16 bases in between. Germline V lookup: CDR1 MGHRA, CDR2 YSYEKL. This CDR3 is CASSQDLAGGSNEQFF. For the CDR3, the DNA is TGCGCCAGCAGCCAAGATCTGGCCGGGGGATCGAATGAGCAGTTCTTC.

The chain carries TRBV4-3 and TRBJ2-1; D not resolved. V was cut by 1 base and J by 7 bases, with 8 bases left in between. The CDR3 is 13 amino acids. Germline V gene data show CDR1 as LGHNA and CDR2 as YSLEER. The CDR3 coding sequence is TGCGCCAGCAGCCAAGTTCTCGGGAATGAGCAGTTCTTC. Translated: CASSQVLGNEQFF.

This clonotype appeared a few times. V usage is TRBV15 and J usage is TRBJ2-2; 7 nucleotides line up with TRBD1. V dropped 5 bases and J dropped 6; count of bases not matched to a gene: 9. The CDR3 runs to 15 residues. The germline V gene has CDR1 LNHNV and CDR2 YYDKDF (reference sequence). The CDR3 DNA sequence: TGTGCCACCAGCCCGACAGGGAGTTCTTCCGGGGAGCTGTTTTTT. This sequence encodes CATSPTGSSSGELFF.

This chain uses TRBV29-1 with TRBJ1-2; the match to TRBD1 covers 8 bases. Unmatched junction bases numbered 22, after V lost 6 bases and J lost 7 bases. CDR1 and CDR2 from the germline V gene are SQVTM and ANQGSEA. The CDR3 runs 17 residues. The CDR3 loop is CSVATSKTGAPLGGYTF. In DNA form, the CDR3 reads TGCAGCGTCGCAACCAGCAAGACAGGGGCCCCACTTGGTGGCTACACCTTC.

At least ten counts were recorded for this clonotype. J is TRBJ2-3 and V is TRBV28; tentatively, D is TRBD1 (5 bases). Per the germline V gene, CDR1 is MDHEN and CDR2 is SYDVKM. The CDR3 consists of 15 residues. Deletions cut 5 bases from V and 1 base from J, with 13 bases between. CDR3: CASSHDSSRTDTQYF. As DNA, the CDR3 is TGTGCCAGCAGTCACGACAGCTCCCGCACAGATACGCAGTATTTT.

V and J are TRBV10-3 and TRBJ2-3, with 10 positions matching TRBD2. The junction had 11 bases not matched to a gene; V was cut back by 0 bases and J by 2 bases. This CDR3 has 19 residues. The germline CDR1 and CDR2 sequences are ENHRY and SYGVKD. CDR3 sequence (DNA): TGTGCCATCAGTGAGTCGTGGGCTAGCGGGGGCCCACCCACAGATACGCAGTATTTT. This encodes CAISESWASGGPPTDTQYF.

This chain connects TRBV5-1 to TRBJ1-2; D possibly corresponds to TRBD1 (5 bases). The V end lost 3 bases, the J end lost 3 bases, and 12 bases lay between the germline ends. Germline loops: CDR1 SGHRS, CDR2 YFSETQ. The length of the CDR3 is 14 residues. CDR3 in amino acids: CASSSGHGDYGYTF. The CDR3 DNA reads TGCGCCAGCAGCTCAGGACACGGAGACTATGGCTACACCTTC.

This clonotype was seen a few times. The V gene is TRBV20-1, the J gene TRBJ1-6; 8 bases agree with TRBD1. CDR3 size: 18 residues. V trimming: 2 bases; J trimming: 6 bases; junction bases outside the gene matches: 15. Germline V gene lookup returns CDR1 DFQATT and CDR2 SNEGSKA (reference sequence). This CDR3 is CSARFPGQALNVNSPLHF. CDR3 bases: TGCAGTGCTAGATTCCCGGGACAGGCCTTGAATGTTAATTCACCCCTCCACTTT.